This TCR beta chain was sequenced for a study of shared clonotypes between healthy human individuals. Assay used: immunoSEQ multiplex PCR; TCRdb lists only in-frame clones, some missing. Of 2 million to 2.5 million clones listed, approximately 96% are singletons. Germline CDR1 is LNHDA and CDR2 is SQIVND (reference sequence). The CDR3 consists of 15 residues. Trimming pared 1 base from V and 2 bases from J, leaving 12 bases between. The chain joins TRBV19 to TRBJ2-7, with D perhaps TRBD2 (6 bases). The TCR originated in a man younger than 35 in good health. The sequenced material came from naive CD4+ T cells sorted from blood. Subset reported: CD45RA+ positively selected. The CDR3 DNA reads TGTGCCAGTAGTATAGGGTTGGGCGGGGCCTACGAGCAGTACTTC. Its protein product is CASSIGLGGAYEQYF.